These T cell receptor beta chains were read from a single sample in a study of T-cell memory formation after mild COVID-19. TCRdb independently ran MiXCR on the 5' RACE reads; one entry per CDR3 protein. Of roughly 280,000 distinct CDR3 sequences listed, roughly 8.2% are singletons. The source material was PBMCs or a T cell subset sorted from them (not recorded which). All receptors derive from a man aged 18 to 30 who had mild COVID-19 (a few samples of this study predate the infection). Cell type and time point are not known. Both conserved end residues are part of each CDR3. The D gene is left open where the match is weak. The listing skips clone size in some rows; elsewhere it reads once, few, many or a size class.

D gene	V gene	clone size	J gene	CDR3 length	CDR3 protein	CDR3 DNA
NA	TRBV6-2/TRBV6-3	NA	TRBJ1-5	15	CASSPIDSEYQPQHF	TGTGCCAGCAGCCCAATTGACAGTGAATATCAGCCCCAGCATTTT
NA	TRBV4-3	many	TRBJ2-3	15	CASSPRGGSTDTQYF	TGCGCCAGCAGCCCTAGGGGGGGTAGCACAGATACGCAGTATTTT
TRBD2	TRBV20-1	NA	TRBJ2-2	16	CSARDRGGGNTGELFF	TGCAGTGCTAGAGACCGCGGGGGAGGGAACACCGGGGAGCTGTTTTTT
NA	TRBV5-5	few	TRBJ2-1	15	CASSLAIDTYNEQFF	TGTGCCAGCAGCTTGGCTATTGACACCTACAATGAGCAGTTCTTC
NA	TRBV7-8	few	TRBJ1-4	14	CASSLTGNNEKLFF	TGTGCCAGCAGCTTAACGGGGAATAATGAAAAACTGTTTTTT
NA	TRBV6-5	few	TRBJ2-3	15	CASSYMGQGTDTQYF	TGTGCCAGCAGTTACATGGGGCAGGGCACAGATACGCAGTATTTT
TRBD1	TRBV5-1	many	TRBJ2-2	16	CASSRLDRSNTGELFF	TGCGCCAGCAGCCGACTGGACAGGTCGAACACCGGGGAGCTGTTTTTT
TRBD1	TRBV12-3/TRBV12-4	few	TRBJ1-2	13	CASRLGQGFGYTF	TGTGCCAGCAGGTTGGGACAGGGCTTTGGCTACACCTTC
NA	TRBV30	NA	TRBJ2-6	15	CAWSVGSSGANVLTF	TGTGCCTGGAGTGTAGGGAGCTCTGGGGCCAACGTCCTGACTTTC
NA	TRBV20-1	few	TRBJ1-2	13	CSASTGVEYGYTF	TGCAGTGCTAGTACTGGGGTGGAATATGGCTACACCTTC
NA	TRBV7-2	many	TRBJ2-4	15	CASSPGRRGKNIQYF	TGTGCCAGCAGCCCCGGCCGGAGGGGCAAAAACATTCAGTACTTC
NA	TRBV5-1	few	TRBJ2-5	13	CASSPGTAETQYF	TGCGCCAGCAGCCCGGGGACTGCAGAGACCCAGTACTTC
TRBD2	TRBV12-3/TRBV12-4	NA	TRBJ2-2	16	CASPGLAGSGPGELFF	TGTGCCAGCCCGGGACTAGCGGGGTCAGGGCCCGGGGAGCTGTTTTTT
NA	TRBV9	few	TRBJ2-3	14	CASSVAPYPDTQYF	TGTGCCAGCAGCGTAGCCCCTTATCCGGATACGCAGTATTTT
TRBD2	TRBV9	few	TRBJ2-2	15	CASSSSGSNTGELFF	TGTGCCAGCAGTTCTAGCGGGTCCAACACCGGGGAGCTGTTTTTT
NA	TRBV27	many	TRBJ1-1	14	CASSPLVGTSEAFF	TGTGCCAGCAGTCCCCTCGTGGGGACGTCTGAAGCTTTCTTT
TRBD1	TRBV12-3/TRBV12-4	few	TRBJ2-3	14	CASSLDRGLDTQYF	TGTGCCAGCAGTTTGGACAGGGGGCTAGATACGCAGTATTTT
NA	TRBV7-3	few	TRBJ1-1	13	CASSSGGLTEAFF	TGTGCCAGCAGTTCCGGTGGGTTGACTGAAGCTTTCTTT
TRBD2	TRBV7-7	many	TRBJ2-1	15	CASSTGTSGRTEQFF	TGTGCTAGCAGCACTGGGACTAGCGGACGCACTGAGCAGTTCTTC
NA	TRBV5-1	few	TRBJ2-6	14	CASSFQSGANVLTF	TGCGCCAGCAGCTTCCAGTCGGGGGCCAACGTCCTGACTTTC
NA	TRBV7-9	few	TRBJ1-5	13	CASSPAEYQPQHF	TGTGCCAGCAGCCCCGCGGAGTATCAGCCCCAGCATTTT
NA	TRBV7-2	NA	TRBJ1-2	13	CASRWTWGSGYTF	TGTGCCAGCAGGTGGACATGGGGCTCTGGCTACACCTTC
NA	TRBV19	few	TRBJ1-6	14	CASSRSQGNSPLHF	TGTGCCAGTAGTAGGAGCCAGGGGAATTCACCCCTCCACTTT
NA	TRBV6-2/TRBV6-3	NA	TRBJ2-7	13	CASERGLMYEQYF	TGTGCCAGCGAACGGGGACTGATGTACGAGCAGTACTTC
TRBD1	TRBV6-1	NA	TRBJ2-7	12	CASSGQGDKQYF	TGTGCCAGCAGTGGACAGGGTGACAAGCAGTACTTC
TRBD2	TRBV11-3	many	TRBJ2-3	15	CASSSPGGPRDTQYF	TGTGCCAGCAGCTCACCGGGGGGTCCGAGGGATACGCAGTATTTT
TRBD1	TRBV4-2	NA	TRBJ2-3	15	CASSQDAGGGDTQYF	TGTGCCAGCAGCCAGGACGCAGGGGGCGGAGATACGCAGTATTTT
NA	TRBV4-3	NA	TRBJ1-2	15	CASSQDLAGFIGYTF	TGCGCCAGCAGCCAAGATCTAGCAGGGTTCATTGGCTACACCTTC